This T cell receptor (beta chain) is drawn from a study of immune evolution from preneoplasia to lung adenocarcinoma. Study-wide background: HLA loss of heterozygosity: under 7.5% AIS, approximately 15% MIA, over 25% ADC, none AAH.

V lost 2 bases, J lost 8 bases, and 13 bases lay in between. CDR1 and CDR2 from the germline V gene are MRHNA and SNTAGT. The CDR3 length is 14 residues. Sequencing was performed with immunoSEQ multiplex PCR; in TCRdb, only in-frame clones are kept and a portion is missing. The sample consists of about 6,600 clones, roughly 75% of them appearing once. The specimen sequenced was FFPE lung adenocarcinoma in situ tissue. The chain uses TRBV6-4 and TRBJ2-1, with D unresolved. The clonotype comes from an older donor with lung adenocarcinoma. CDR3: CASSDRPDGYEQFF. The CDR3 DNA follows: TGTGCCAGCAGTGACCGTCCAGACGGGTATGAGCAGTTCTTC.